Listed here are 19 T cell receptor beta chains from one sample, sequenced in a study of early T cells in non-severe SARS-CoV-2 infection. TCRdb used MiXCR to reprocess the 5' RACE reads, holding one entry per CDR3 protein. Among 68,000 or so distinct CDR3 sequences listed, about a tenth were seen once. Sequenced: whole blood. These TCRs come from an adult who was a healthcare worker with PCR-confirmed SARS-CoV-2 infection or an uninfected control (not recorded which).

There are a few counts of this clonotype. V gene TRBV29-1 combines with J gene TRBJ2-5, with 11 bases aligning to TRBD1. This CDR3 has 17 residues. Germline lookup yields CDR1 SQVTM and CDR2 ANQGSEA. Trimming took 4 bases from V and 6 from J; bases not matched to a gene: 16. The CDR3 region has the DNA TGCAGCGTTGTCGCGGGACCGCCGGACAGGGGGCTGAAGACCCAGTACTTC. This codes for CSVVAGPPDRGLKTQYF.

This clonotype was seen many times. The chain joins TRBV7-3 to TRBJ2-1, with a tentative D call TRBD1 (5 bases). The CDR3 loop spans 16 amino acids. Trimming left V 5 bases short and J 2 bases short, with 16 bases between. Germline loops: CDR1 SGHTA, CDR2 FQGTGA. CDR3 region: CASSPLLGATYNEQFF. For the CDR3, the DNA is TGTGCCAGCAGCCCCCTTCTTGGGGCGACCTACAATGAGCAGTTCTTC.

This clonotype was seen repeatedly, ten times or more. V is TRBV20-1 and J is TRBJ1-5, with 8 bases aligning to TRBD1. Germline CDR1 DFQATT, CDR2 SNEGSKA (reference sequence). After removal of 2 bases from V and 4 bases from J, the junction contained 4 bases not matched to a gene. The CDR3 has 14 amino acids. As DNA, the CDR3 is TGCAGTGCTAGACCGGGACAGGAAAATCAGCCCCAGCATTTT. Translating gives CSARPGQENQPQHF.

This clonotype has ten or more counts. The chain uses TRBV15 and TRBJ1-2; no clear D gene. Trimming stripped 11 bases from V and 5 bases from J, with 12 bases between. The CDR3 length is 11 residues. The germline CDR1 and CDR2 sequences are LNHNV and YYDKDF (reference sequence). The CDR3 sequence is CAAGTGYGYTF. CDR3 nucleotide sequence: TGTGCCGCCGGTACGGGATATGGCTACACCTTC.

V is TRBV5-1 and J is TRBJ2-7; the D is unclear. CDR3 length: 12 amino acids. Germline V gene sequence: CDR1 SGHRS, CDR2 YFSETQ. The V end lost 3 bases, the J end lost 5 bases, and 9 bases lay between the germline ends. CDR3 amino acids: CASSSPDHEQYF. The CDR3 DNA sequence: TGCGCCAGCAGCTCCCCGGACCACGAGCAGTACTTC.

This chain uses TRBV2 with TRBJ1-1; no reliable D call. This CDR3 has 10 residues. Trimming stripped 7 bases from V and 11 bases from J, with 11 bases between. CDR1 and CDR2 from the germline V gene are SNHLY and FYNNEI. CDR3 DNA sequence: TGTGCCAGCAATCAATTGCCTGCTTTCTTT. This gives the protein CASNQLPAFF.

About this clonotype: One junction end does not reproduce the germline sequence, and a read error may be involved. CDR3 sequence reads: CASSQDGETRYF. The CDR3 DNA reads as TGCGCCAGCAGCCAAGATGGAGAGACCCGGTACTTC. V gene TRBV4-1 combines with J gene TRBJ2-5; D is unclear. The length of the CDR3 is 12 residues. Germline V gene sequence: CDR1 MGHRA, CDR2 YSYEKL.

There are many counts of this clonotype. The chain couples TRBV12-3 or TRBV12-4 to TRBJ1-1; D not resolved. This CDR3 comprises 12 residues. Trimming left V 6 bases short and J 11 bases short, with 16 bases between. CDR3 protein: CASSLGSGEAFF. The CDR3 region has the DNA TGTGCCAGCAGCCTAGGTTCCGGAGAGGCTTTCTTT.

This clonotype has more than one count but fewer than ten. At one of its ends the junction is not consistent with the germline gene, which may arise from a read error. This rearrangement joins TRBV7-9 to TRBJ1-3, with D unclear. CDR1 and CDR2 (germline): SEHNR, FQNEAQ (reference sequence). The CDR3 totals 14 residues. DNA of the CDR3: TGTGCCAGCAGCTCAGCTCTGGATGGAAACACTATATATTTT. It is translated as CASSSALDGNTIYF.

This clonotype was seen more than once but under ten times. J is TRBJ2-5 and V is TRBV3-1; D remains unclear. Deletions cut 1 base from V and 5 bases from J, with 2 bases between. The CDR3 length is 11 residues. The germline V gene encodes CDR1 LGHDT and CDR2 YNNKEL (reference sequence). The CDR3 sequence: CASSQVETQYF. In nucleotides, the CDR3 is TGTGCCAGCAGCCAAGTTGAGACCCAGTACTTC.

This clonotype was counted ten times or more. The chain is built from TRBV9 and TRBJ2-1; D gene uncertain. Trimming shortened V by 3 bases and J by 9 bases, and 10 bases separated the two germline ends. The CDR3 loop spans 12 amino acids. Germline-derived CDR1 and CDR2 are SGDLS and YYNGEE. CDR3 sequence: CASSGLPTEQFF. As DNA, the CDR3 is TGTGCCAGCAGCGGACTGCCTACTGAGCAGTTCTTC.

At least ten counts were recorded for this clonotype. V usage is TRBV5-1 and J usage is TRBJ2-3; possible D gene TRBD1, 6 bases. Trimming left V 3 bases short and J 0 bases short, with 14 bases between. In germline, CDR1 is SGHRS, CDR2 YFSETQ. There are 16 residues in the CDR3. The CDR3 DNA sequence: TGCGCCAGCAGCTCGCAGGGGCAGACTAGCACAGATACGCAGTATTTT. Its translation is CASSSQGQTSTDTQYF.

This chain links TRBV12-3 or TRBV12-4 with TRBJ2-5; TRBD2 agrees at 11 bases. V dropped 6 bases and J dropped 5; count of bases not matched to a gene: 2. The CDR3 extends over 13 amino acids. The CDR3, as DNA: TGTGCCAGCAGGGGACTAGCGGTGGAGACCCAGTACTTC. Encoded protein: CASRGLAVETQYF.

The chain carries TRBV12-3 or TRBV12-4 and TRBJ2-7, with 10 nucleotides matching TRBD1. CDR3 size: 14 residues. V shed 1 base, J shed 7 bases, and the junction held 4 bases outside the gene matches. The CDR3 DNA follows: TGTGCCAGCAGTTTAGGGACAGGGGGTGCGGAGCAGTACTTC. Translated: CASSLGTGGAEQYF.

The V and J genes are TRBV18 and TRBJ1-1; D unresolved. The CDR3 loop spans 15 amino acids. Trimming took off 0 bases at V and 0 bases at J, with 8 bases between the two ends. Looked up from germline, CDR1 is KGHSH and CDR2 is LQKENI. The CDR3 region has the DNA TGTGCCAGCTCACCACCGATGGTACTGAACACTGAAGCTTTCTTT. It codes for CASSPPMVLNTEAFF.

The rearrangement uses TRBV15 and TRBJ2-7; 7 positions match TRBD1. The J segment lost 5 bases and the V segment lost 2 bases, leaving 3 bases of the junction unmatched. Germline CDR1 is LNHNV and CDR2 is YYDKDF (reference sequence). CDR3 length: 13 amino acids. The CDR3: CATSRIQGNEQYF. In DNA form, the CDR3 reads TGTGCCACCAGCAGAATACAGGGGAACGAGCAGTACTTC.

In this sample, this clonotype turned up many times. The chain recombines TRBV6-5 with TRBJ1-4, with 8 nucleotides matching TRBD1. The trim removed 6 bases at V and 7 bases at J, leaving 7 bases unmatched. CDR1 and CDR2 from the germline V gene are MNHEY and SVGAGI. This CDR3 contains 14 residues. CDR3 coding DNA: TGTGCCAGCAGACCGGACAGGGCGAGTGAAAAACTGTTTTTT. Its protein product is CASRPDRASEKLFF.

This clonotype came up a few times. This rearrangement joins TRBV10-3 to TRBJ2-7, with D tentatively TRBD1 (5 bases). The length of the CDR3 is 15 residues. V dropped 4 bases and J dropped 3 bases, with 16 bases sitting between them. CDR1 ENHRY and CDR2 SYGVKD come from the germline V gene. DNA of the CDR3: TGTGCCATCAGTGGACAGTACAACCGGAACTACGAGCAGTACTTC. It codes for CAISGQYNRNYEQYF.

This clonotype was observed many times. The chain employs TRBV28 and TRBJ2-3; D unclear. The CDR3 totals 12 residues. Germline assignment: CDR1 MDHEN and CDR2 SYDVKM. V was clipped by 7 bases and J by 3 bases, with 8 bases between them. The chain's CDR3 is CASKSGTDTQYF. The DNA of the CDR3 is TGTGCCAGCAAGTCCGGGACAGATACGCAGTATTTT.